One sample yielded the 28 T cell receptor beta chains listed below, sequenced in a study of T cell changes during pregnancy in multiple sclerosis. TCRdb's copy holds only in-frame clones and misses some; the assay was immunoSEQ multiplex PCR. Of 65,000 to 90,000 clones in the sample, 90% to 95% are singletons; the top ten hold roughly 4%. This specimen consisted of PBMCs, obtained in the first trimester of pregnancy. The source is a female donor in good health, serving as a control in a pregnancy study. Some clones in this sample may be carry-over from other donors' samples.

The gene calls are TRBV7-2 and TRBJ2-3, with 13 bases identical to TRBD2. V shed 5 bases, J shed 6 bases, and the junction held 8 bases outside the gene matches. Germline V gives CDR1 SGHTA, CDR2 FQGNSA. The CDR3 totals 16 residues. The CDR3 DNA reads as TGTGCCAGCAGCGAACGGACTAGCGGGAGTTTGGATACGCAGTATTTT. Translation gives CASSERTSGSLDTQYF.

The chain uses TRBV5-1 and TRBJ2-1, with 7 positions matching TRBD1. There are 15 residues in the CDR3. From germline, CDR1 is SGHRS and CDR2 YFSETQ. V shed 4 bases, J shed 2 bases, and the junction held 6 bases outside the gene matches. CDR3 bases: TGCGCCAGCAGCCCCAGGACAGGCCCCTACAATGAGCAGTTCTTC. Protein sequence: CASSPRTGPYNEQFF.

The chain is built from TRBV5-1 and TRBJ2-3, with 8 nucleotides matching TRBD1. In germline, CDR1 is SGHRS, CDR2 YFSETQ. The CDR3 is made up of 16 amino acids. V lost 5 bases to trimming and J lost 1 base; unmatched junction nucleotides: 9. DNA of the CDR3: TGCGCCAGCAGTCGACAGGGGACCACTCGCACAGATACGCAGTATTTT. It is translated as CASSRQGTTRTDTQYF.

The rearrangement joins TRBV6-5 to TRBJ2-1, with D perhaps matching TRBD1 (6 bases). CDR1 and CDR2 (germline): MNHEY, SVGAGI. This CDR3 is 13 amino acids long. The V end was cut by 6 bases, the J end by 8 bases, with 14 bases between. The CDR3 nucleotides are TGTGCCAGCAGCCTAACAGGGATCGATGAGCAGTTCTTC. It specifies CASSLTGIDEQFF.

V gene TRBV5-6 combines with J gene TRBJ2-7; D is uncertain. Deletions cut 3 bases from V and 4 bases from J, with 5 bases between. This CDR3 is 11 amino acids long. Germline values: CDR1 SGHDT, CDR2 YYEEEE. CDR3 in amino acids: CASSSHYEQYF. CDR3 in DNA: TGTGCCAGCAGCTCCCATTACGAGCAGTACTTC.

The chain joins TRBV7-9 to TRBJ2-5; tentatively, D is TRBD1 (6 bases). Trimming left V 3 bases short and J 5 bases short, with 13 bases between. Germline lookup yields CDR1 SEHNR and CDR2 FQNEAQ (reference sequence). The CDR3 is made up of 14 amino acids. The CDR3 is CASSFSTGGETQYF. The CDR3, as DNA: TGTGCCAGCAGCTTCTCGACAGGCGGGGAGACCCAGTACTTC.

The chain uses TRBV6-5 and TRBJ2-7; no firm D call. The CDR3 loop spans 12 amino acids. V was shortened by 5 bases and J by 3 bases, with 8 bases between the two germline ends. CDR1 is MNHEY, CDR2 SVGAGI, per germline. CDR3 residues: CASSPSNYEQYF. The CDR3 nucleotides are TGTGCCAGCAGTCCAAGCAACTACGAGCAGTACTTC.

V and J are TRBV18 and TRBJ1-2; D is perhaps TRBD1 (5 bases). There are 18 residues in the CDR3. The ends were cut back, 2 bases at V and 2 bases at J, with 21 bases in the middle. The germline V gene encodes CDR1 KGHSH and CDR2 LQKENI. The CDR3: CASSPFVSQEQANYGYTF. The CDR3 coding sequence is TGTGCCAGCTCACCATTCGTATCCCAAGAACAGGCCAACTATGGCTACACCTTC. The complete variable domain, with remaining parts taken from reference TRBV18 and TRBJ1-2, reads NAGVMQNPRHLVRRRGQEARLRCSPMKGHSHVYWYRQLPEEGLKFMVYLQKENIIDESGMPKERFSAEFPKEGPSILRIQQVVRGDSAAYFCASSPFVSQEQANYGYTFGSGTRLTVV.

This clone was counted between two and nine times. The genes are TRBV28 and TRBJ1-1, with 9 positions matching TRBD1. This CDR3 has 14 residues. The germline V gene has CDR1 MDHEN and CDR2 SYDVKM. J gave up 0 bases and V 6 bases, and 2 bases lay outside the gene matches. The CDR3 protein is CASRGTGMNTEAFF. As DNA, the CDR3 is TGTGCCAGCAGGGGGACAGGGATGAACACTGAAGCTTTCTTT.

The genes are TRBV11-2 and TRBJ2-7; D gene unclear. This CDR3 region has 12 residues. Per germline, CDR1 SGHAT and CDR2 FQNNGV. V gave up 6 bases and J gave up 1 base, with 7 bases separating them. Written as DNA, the CDR3 is TGTGCCAGCAGTCGCGTATCCTACGAGCAGTACTTC. Translated, it gives CASSRVSYEQYF.

This clone appeared once. The rearrangement joins TRBV4-2 to TRBJ1-5; tentatively, D is TRBD1 (6 bases). The CDR3 spans 15 residues. The V end was cut by 0 bases, the J end by 5 bases, with 11 bases between. Germline assignment: CDR1 LGHNA and CDR2 YNFKEQ. The CDR3 protein is CASSQDPGGDQPQHF. The CDR3 DNA reads as TGTGCCAGCAGCCAAGATCCGGGGGGCGATCAGCCCCAGCATTTT.

CDR3 residues: CASSSPGTGGNEQYF. DNA for the CDR3: TGTGCCAGCAGCTCCCCCGGGACAGGGGGTAACGAGCAGTACTTC. J is TRBJ2-7 and V is TRBV11-2; TRBD1 matches 11 bases. J was trimmed by 5 bases and V by 4 bases; bases with no gene match: 7. The CDR3 consists of 15 residues. The V gene's germline CDR1 is SGHAT and CDR2 FQNNGV.

The chain uses TRBV7-2 and TRBJ2-1, with D tentatively TRBD2 (7 bases). The V gene's germline CDR1 is SGHTA and CDR2 FQGNSA. V was cut by 5 bases and J by 4 bases, with 24 bases left in between. The length of the CDR3 is 18 residues. The CDR3, as DNA: TGTGCCAGCAGCGAAGGCCCCGTTGTGGCGGGGGCGTACAATGAGCAGTTCTTC. Translating gives CASSEGPVVAGAYNEQFF.

The V and J genes are TRBV5-4 and TRBJ2-7; D is possibly TRBD1 (5 bases). Deletions cut 4 bases from V and 4 bases from J, with 15 bases between. Per germline, CDR1 SGHNT and CDR2 YYREEE (reference sequence). There are 14 residues in the CDR3. The DNA of the CDR3 is TGTGCCAGCAGCCCCGGGCAGGGCGGATACGAGCAGTACTTC. Amino acid sequence: CASSPGQGGYEQYF.

The chain couples TRBV7-9 to TRBJ2-1; 11 nucleotides align to TRBD2. V lost 5 bases and J lost 2; bases outside the gene matches: 8. The CDR3 is 17 residues long. Germline V lookup: CDR1 SEHNR, CDR2 FQNEAQ (reference sequence). CDR3 sequence: CASSPSILAGAYNEQFF. The CDR3 region has the DNA TGTGCCAGCAGCCCCTCAATACTAGCGGGGGCCTACAATGAGCAGTTCTTC.

The chain carries TRBV5-1 and TRBJ2-7, with D tentatively TRBD2 (6 bases). The CDR3 extends over 14 amino acids. Per germline, CDR1 SGHRS and CDR2 YFSETQ. V lost 4 bases and J 4 bases, leaving 15 bases between the germline ends. The CDR3 sequence is CASSAPGEVYEQYF. The CDR3 nucleotides read TGCGCCAGCAGCGCCCCGGGGGAGGTATACGAGCAGTACTTC.

The rearrangement links TRBV5-1 to TRBJ2-5; 12 bases line up with TRBD2. The CDR3 covers 17 residues. With 4 bases clipped from V and 1 base from J, the junction kept 8 bases outside the gene matches. Germline CDR1 SGHRS, CDR2 YFSETQ. The chain's CDR3 is CASSLVGTSGSQETQYF. The CDR3 DNA follows: TGCGCCAGCAGCCTGGTGGGGACTAGCGGGTCCCAAGAGACCCAGTACTTC.

This clone was detected a few times. The J gene is TRBJ1-2, the V gene TRBV7-2, with 8 bases matching TRBD1. Germline CDR1 is SGHTA and CDR2 is FQGNSA. The CDR3 has 16 amino acids. The ends lost 1 base at V and 4 bases at J; junction bases unmatched: 8. This chain's CDR3 is CASSLVWGQEAYGYTF. CDR3 nucleotides: TGTGCCAGCAGCTTAGTATGGGGACAGGAAGCCTATGGCTACACCTTC.

The chain carries TRBV28 and TRBJ1-4; TRBD1 might be the D (5 bases). Trimming removed 8 bases from V and 5 bases from J, with 18 bases in between. Germline lookup yields CDR1 MDHEN and CDR2 SYDVKM. The CDR3 is made up of 15 amino acids. The CDR3 spells CASARNARVNEKLFF. The CDR3 nucleotides are TGTGCCAGCGCCCGAAACGCCAGGGTAAATGAAAAACTGTTTTTT. The full variable domain, rest sourced from reference TRBV28 and TRBJ1-4, is DVKVTQSSRYLVKRTGEKVFLECVQDMDHENMFWYRQDPGLGLRLIYFSYDVKMKEKGDIPEGYSVSREKKERFSLILESASTNQTSMYLCASARNARVNEKLFFGSGTQLSVL.

The rearrangement links TRBV11-3 to TRBJ2-1, with 8 bases matching TRBD2. This CDR3 is built from 16 residues. The V gene end was trimmed by 2 bases and the J gene end by 4 bases; junction bases not matched to a gene: 7. The germline V gene encodes CDR1 SGHNT and CDR2 YENEEA. In nucleotides, the CDR3 is TGTGCCAGCAGCTTACAGTCGGCGGGGGGTTACAATGAGCAGTTCTTC. Amino acid sequence: CASSLQSAGGYNEQFF.

This clone was recorded only once. The chain links TRBV19 to TRBJ2-2; 13 nucleotides agree with TRBD2. The junction had 20 bases not matched to a gene; V was cut back by 6 bases and J by 1 base. The CDR3 is made up of 22 amino acids. Germline V gene lookup returns CDR1 LNHDA and CDR2 SQIVND (reference sequence). The DNA of the CDR3 is TGTGCCAGTAGCATCTGGTTCCGGGGCGGACTAGCGGGGGTATTGAACACCGGGGAGCTGTTTTTT. Residues: CASSIWFRGGLAGVLNTGELFF.

This chain joins TRBV6-5 and TRBJ2-1; 7 nucleotides align to TRBD2. The CDR3 is 15 residues long. Germline lookup yields CDR1 MNHEY and CDR2 SVGAGI. The ends lost 0 bases at V and 4 bases at J; junction bases unmatched: 3. The CDR3 loop reads CASSYSSGLYNEQFF. CDR3 coding DNA: TGTGCCAGCAGTTACTCTAGCGGGCTATACAATGAGCAGTTCTTC.

This clone was recorded only once. The chain recombines TRBV27 with TRBJ2-7, with TRBD2 as a possible D gene (5 bases). The V end lost 0 bases, the J end lost 6 bases, and 9 bases lay between the germline ends. Germline assignment: CDR1 MNHEY and CDR2 SMNVEV (reference sequence). This CDR3 contains 13 residues. CDR3 bases: TGTGCCAGCAGTTTATCAACCGGAGGCGAGCAGTACTTC. Amino acids: CASSLSTGGEQYF.

This chain links TRBV9 with TRBJ2-3, with TRBD2 matching over 10 bases. The V and J ends lost 2 bases and 3 bases, in that order; junction bases with no gene match: 6. Germline V gene sequence: CDR1 SGDLS, CDR2 YYNGEE. The CDR3 sequence is 16 residues long. Here the CDR3 DNA reads TGTGCCAGCAGCGTTGGAGCGGGAGGGTTAACAGATACGCAGTATTTT. Residues: CASSVGAGGLTDTQYF.

This chain uses TRBV11-2 with TRBJ2-5; 7 bases map to TRBD1. The J segment lost 4 bases and the V segment lost 3 bases, leaving 2 bases of the junction unmatched. CDR3 length: 13 amino acids. Germline V lookup: CDR1 SGHAT, CDR2 FQNNGV. CDR3 sequence: CASSFTGAETQYF. DNA of the CDR3: TGTGCCAGCAGCTTTACAGGGGCAGAGACCCAGTACTTC.

The chain uses TRBV19 and TRBJ2-5; D is perhaps TRBD1 (5 bases). This CDR3 contains 14 residues. The V and J ends lost 0 bases and 1 base respectively, with 6 bases between them. CDR1 and CDR2 from the germline V gene are LNHDA and SQIVND (reference sequence). The CDR3 region is CASSIEGVQETQYF. CDR3 bases: TGTGCCAGTAGTATAGAAGGGGTCCAAGAGACCCAGTACTTC.

The chain links TRBV7-9 to TRBJ2-5, with TRBD2 identical over 7 bases. There are 16 residues in the CDR3. CDR1 is SEHNR, CDR2 FQNEAQ, per germline (reference sequence). V was clipped by 5 bases and J by 2 bases; unmatched bases: 11. The CDR3: CASSPQLQGGQETQYF. CDR3 nucleotides: TGTGCCAGCAGCCCCCAACTGCAGGGAGGGCAAGAGACCCAGTACTTC.

The J gene is TRBJ1-1, the V gene TRBV19; TRBD1 aligns across 10 bases. V lost 8 bases to trimming and J lost 6 bases; unmatched junction nucleotides: 6. CDR3 length equals 13 residues. Germline values: CDR1 LNHDA, CDR2 SQIVND (reference sequence). For the CDR3, the DNA is TGTGCCAGTGGACAGGGGGTGTATTCTGAAGCTTTCTTT. It translates to CASGQGVYSEAFF.